A single sample is the source of the 25 T cell receptor beta chains below, sequenced in a study of shared clonotypes between healthy human individuals. CD45RO-negative, CCR7-selected cells formed the naive CD8 fraction, which excluded terminally differentiated effector memory CD45RA+ cells. This table comes from immunoSEQ multiplex PCR, and its TCRdb copy is limited to in-frame clones, with some not included. The profile shows hundreds of thousands of clones, about 96% of them singletons. What was sequenced was naive CD8+ T cells sorted from blood. Receptor source: a young man in good health.

The CDR3 reads CASSGFSYEQYF. CDR3 bases: TGTGCCAGTTCGGGCTTCAGCTACGAGCAGTACTTC. This sequence joins TRBV7-6 and TRBJ2-7, with D hard to call. The CDR3 has 12 residues. V lost 9 bases and J lost 3, with 12 bases in between. The germline gives CDR1 SGHVS, CDR2 FNYEAQ.

The V call is TRBV29-1, the J call TRBJ2-3; TRBD2 matches 8 bases. Trimming took 0 bases from V and 4 from J; bases not matched to a gene: 6. The CDR3 consists of 15 residues. The germline CDR1 and CDR2 sequences are SQVTM and ANQGSEA. CDR3 residues: CSVEEASSGADTQYF. CDR3 coding DNA: TGCAGCGTTGAAGAAGCGAGTAGCGGGGCAGATACGCAGTATTTT.

This chain connects TRBV29-1 to TRBJ1-4; the D is unclear. CDR3 size: 13 residues. The germline gives CDR1 SQVTM, CDR2 ANQGSEA. CDR3 protein: CSGVSRLNEKLFF. In DNA form, the CDR3 reads TGCAGTGGTGTTAGTCGCCTTAATGAAAAACTGTTTTTT.

This sequence joins TRBV11-2 and TRBJ2-3; a possible D gene is TRBD2 (5 bases). Germline-derived CDR1 and CDR2 are SGHAT and FQNNGV. This CDR3 comprises 18 residues. With 1 base removed from V and 3 bases from J, the gap between germline ends came to 20 bases. The DNA for the CDR3 is TGTGCCAGCAGCTTAGTTTTCTCCTCAGAGGGAAGGACAGATACGCAGTATTTT. Amino acids: CASSLVFSSEGRTDTQYF.

The CDR3 region has the DNA TGTGCCAGCAGCCCTTGGCTGAACTACGAGCAGTACTTC. Amino acids: CASSPWLNYEQYF. The chain has TRBV7-8 and TRBJ2-7; no reliable D call. The CDR3 sequence is 13 residues long. From germline, CDR1 is SGHVS and CDR2 FQNEAQ. Trimming removed 5 bases at V and 3 bases at J, with 11 bases between. Together with reference TRBV7-8 and TRBJ2-7, the CDR3 gives the full variable domain: GAGVSQSPRYKVAKRGQDVALRCDPISGHVSLFWYQQALGQGPEFLTYFQNEAQLDKSGLPSDRFFAERPEGSVSTLKIQRTQQEDSAVYLCASSPWLNYEQYFGPGTRLTVT.

The chain is built from TRBV10-3 and TRBJ2-7; no clear D. The length of the CDR3 is 14 residues. The germline gives CDR1 ENHRY, CDR2 SYGVKD. Between the trimmed V and J ends, which lost 4 bases and 0 bases, there was a span of 10 bases. The CDR3 here is CAISVAGVSYEQYF. In nucleotides, the CDR3 is TGTGCCATCAGTGTCGCCGGAGTCTCCTACGAGCAGTACTTC.

The CDR3 bases are TGTGCCAGCAGTCTAACCCCGCGGGTCCCATTCTACGGTGAGCAGTTCTTC. It yields the protein CASSLTPRVPFYGEQFF. The gene calls are TRBV27 and TRBJ2-1; TRBD2 might be the D (5 bases). Germline V CDR1 and CDR2: MNHEY, SMNVEV (reference sequence). V was trimmed by 5 bases and J by 9 bases, leaving 26 bases between them. The length of the CDR3 is 17 residues.

This chain connects TRBV29-1 to TRBJ1-2; TRBD1 matches 11 bases. V dropped 6 bases and J dropped 7; count of bases not matched to a gene: 10. This CDR3 is built from 14 residues. In germline, CDR1 is SQVTM, CDR2 ANQGSEA. The CDR3 bases are TGCAGCGTCATAGGACAGGGGGCTTTGAGTGGCTACACCTTC. This sequence encodes CSVIGQGALSGYTF.

The V call is TRBV6-4, the J call TRBJ2-1; tentatively, D is TRBD1 (6 bases). The CDR3 runs 15 residues. Between the trimmed V and J ends, which lost 2 bases and 4 bases, there was a span of 12 bases. Per germline, CDR1 MRHNA and CDR2 SNTAGT. Written as DNA, the CDR3 is TGTGCCAGCAGTGACGAGACAGGACTTTACAATGAGCAGTTCTTC. It yields the protein CASSDETGLYNEQFF.

On this clone: At the DNA level, this CDR3 is encoded by other sequences in the same sample as well. This rearrangement joins TRBV27 to TRBJ1-5; TRBD1 matches 9 bases. V was pared by 4 bases and J by 7 bases, with 5 bases of the junction left unmatched. Looked up from germline, CDR1 is MNHEY and CDR2 is SMNVEV (reference sequence). This CDR3 is built from 14 residues. DNA for the CDR3: TGTGCCAGCAGTTCTACAGGGGGCGGCCAGCCCCAGCATTTT. It translates to CASSSTGGGQPQHF.

This chain joins TRBV7-6 and TRBJ2-7; 10 bases are a match to TRBD1. With V trimmed by 5 bases and J by 6 bases, 13 bases remained unmatched. CDR3 size: 16 residues. Germline CDR1 and CDR2: SGHVS and FNYEAQ. In DNA, the CDR3 is TGTGCCAGCAGCCGCTCGAAAACCGGGGACAGGGGCGAGCAGTACTTC. Its translation is CASSRSKTGDRGEQYF.

This chain connects TRBV28 to TRBJ1-2; D is possibly TRBD1 (5 bases). Germline CDR1 is MDHEN and CDR2 is SYDVKM. The CDR3 extends over 14 amino acids. Trimming pared 6 bases from V and 12 bases from J, leaving 23 bases between. The CDR3 region is CASSNVARALDDTF. The CDR3 bases are TGTGCCAGCAGCAACGTGGCCAGGGCCCTCGATGACACCTTC.

The J gene is TRBJ2-1, the V gene TRBV5-1, with 10 bases fitting TRBD2. Germline CDR1 SGHRS, CDR2 YFSETQ. CDR3 size: 15 residues. After removal of 4 bases from V and 4 bases from J, the junction contained 5 bases not matched to a gene. The CDR3 DNA is TGCGCCAGCAGCCGAGAGCGGGAGGGATACAATGAGCAGTTCTTC. Translated, it gives CASSREREGYNEQFF.

The genes are TRBV7-3 and TRBJ2-2; D ambiguous. The germline gives CDR1 SGHTA, CDR2 FQGTGA. Trimming left V 4 bases short and J 5 bases short, with 8 bases between. This CDR3 is built from 13 residues. The CDR3 DNA reads as TGTGCCAGCAGCTCGGAGACGACCGGGGAGCTGTTTTTT. This codes for CASSSETTGELFF. Complete variable domain (other parts from reference TRBV7-3 and TRBJ2-2): GAGVSQTPSNKVTEKGKYVELRCDPISGHTALYWYRQSLGQGPEFLIYFQGTGAADDSGLPNDRFFAVRPEGSVSTLKIQRTERGDSAVYLCASSSETTGELFFGEGSRLTVL.

The chain recombines TRBV30 with TRBJ2-5; 9 nucleotides agree with TRBD2. The CDR3 consists of 14 residues. V lost 4 bases and J lost 3; bases outside the gene matches: 6. Germline loops: CDR1 GTSNPN, CDR2 SVGIG (reference sequence). CDR3 protein: CAWNPGLAKETQYF. CDR3 nucleotides: TGTGCCTGGAATCCGGGACTAGCAAAAGAGACCCAGTACTTC.

This chain joins TRBV28 and TRBJ2-5; D call uncertain. The V gene lost 4 bases and the J gene lost 3 bases, with 6 bases spanning the gap. CDR1 is MDHEN and CDR2 is SYDVKM in the germline V gene. The CDR3 is made up of 12 amino acids. As DNA, the CDR3 is TGTGCCAGCAGTTCTGAGGAAGAGACCCAGTACTTC. Its protein product is CASSSEEETQYF.

The chain joins TRBV5-8 to TRBJ2-1; 10 bases are a match to TRBD2. Trimming took 3 bases from V and 4 from J; bases not matched to a gene: 7. The CDR3 contains 16 residues. Germline CDR1 and CDR2: SGHTS and YDEGEE. CDR3 sequence (DNA): TGTGCCAGCAGCTCGGAACCAGCGGGAGGGTACAATGAGCAGTTCTTC. It specifies CASSSEPAGGYNEQFF.

This sequence joins TRBV13 and TRBJ2-5; D gene ambiguous. V was clipped by 0 bases and J by 1 base, with 6 bases between them. The CDR3 runs to 14 residues. CDR1 PRHDT and CDR2 FYEKMQ come from the germline V gene (reference sequence). CDR3: CASSLGGPQETQYF. Written as DNA, the CDR3 is TGTGCCAGCAGCTTAGGCGGACCCCAAGAGACCCAGTACTTC. The complete variable domain, with remaining parts taken from reference TRBV13 and TRBJ2-5, reads AAGVIQSPRHLIKEKRETATLKCYPIPRHDTVYWYQQGPGQDPQFLISFYEKMQSDKGSIPDRFSAQQFSDYHSELNMSSLELGDSALYFCASSLGGPQETQYFGPGTRLLVL.

A single count supports this clone. The V call is TRBV6-1, the J call TRBJ1-5; D ambiguous. Germline values: CDR1 MNHNS, CDR2 SASEGT. The CDR3 is 11 amino acids. The ends were cut back, 7 bases at V and 0 bases at J, with 1 base in the middle. CDR3 region: CASNSNQPQHF. CDR3 DNA: TGTGCCAGCAATAGCAATCAGCCCCAGCATTTT.

On this clone: The sample has other DNA sequences that encode this CDR3 too. The rearrangement uses TRBV30 and TRBJ1-5, with 9 positions matching TRBD1. Germline assignment: CDR1 GTSNPN and CDR2 SVGIG (reference sequence). Trimming took 1 base from V and 4 from J; bases not matched to a gene: 2. The CDR3 is 14 residues long. This chain's CDR3 is CAWSAGQGNQPQHF. Here the CDR3 DNA reads TGTGCCTGGAGTGCTGGACAGGGGAATCAGCCCCAGCATTTT.

A word on this clone: Given the absence of the conserved phenylalanine or tryptophan at the CDR3 end, a read error is likely. No DNA is shown, since the ends of the CDR3 on it are uncertain; the CDR3 is the one TCRdb lists. J is TRBJ1-2 and V is TRBV20-1. CDR1 and CDR2 (germline): DFQATT, SNEGSKA (reference sequence). The CDR3 is 9 amino acids long, termini counted. The chain's CDR3 is CSALGSEPT.

The J gene is TRBJ1-1, the V gene TRBV18; 7 bases line up with TRBD1. CDR3 length: 11 amino acids. Germline values: CDR1 KGHSH, CDR2 LQKENI. V dropped 2 bases and J dropped 13; count of bases not matched to a gene: 4. The CDR3 DNA is TGTGCCAGCTCACCAGACAGGGATCTTTTCTTT. Protein: CASSPDRDLFF.

V is TRBV7-8 and J is TRBJ2-1; 12 bases align to TRBD1. This CDR3 is 17 amino acids long. The germline V gene has CDR1 SGHVS and CDR2 FQNEAQ. Unmatched junction bases numbered 6, after V lost 4 bases and J lost 2 bases. For the CDR3, the DNA is TGTGCCAGCAGCTCAGGGACAGGGGGCGCCGCCTACAATGAGCAGTTCTTC. This codes for CASSSGTGGAAYNEQFF. Together with reference TRBV7-8 and TRBJ2-1, the CDR3 gives the full variable domain: GAGVSQSPRYKVAKRGQDVALRCDPISGHVSLFWYQQALGQGPEFLTYFQNEAQLDKSGLPSDRFFAERPEGSVSTLKIQRTQQEDSAVYLCASSSGTGGAAYNEQFFGPGTRLTVL.

The V gene is TRBV5-1, the J gene TRBJ2-7, with TRBD1 identical over 7 bases. This CDR3 has 15 amino acids. V lost 0 bases to trimming and J lost 3 bases; unmatched junction nucleotides: 6. Germline V gives CDR1 SGHRS, CDR2 YFSETQ. The CDR3 DNA reads as TGCGCCAGCAGCTTGGCGGGACAGTGGTACTACGAGCAGTACTTC. It translates to CASSLAGQWYYEQYF.

J is TRBJ2-1 and V is TRBV9; perhaps TRBD2 as D (6 bases). CDR3 length equals 15 residues. From germline, CDR1 is SGDLS and CDR2 YYNGEE. Deletions cut 1 base from V and 7 bases from J, with 15 bases between. The CDR3 DNA is TGTGCCAGCAGCGTATTCCGGGGGACGCATAATGAGCAGTTCTTC. Protein sequence: CASSVFRGTHNEQFF.